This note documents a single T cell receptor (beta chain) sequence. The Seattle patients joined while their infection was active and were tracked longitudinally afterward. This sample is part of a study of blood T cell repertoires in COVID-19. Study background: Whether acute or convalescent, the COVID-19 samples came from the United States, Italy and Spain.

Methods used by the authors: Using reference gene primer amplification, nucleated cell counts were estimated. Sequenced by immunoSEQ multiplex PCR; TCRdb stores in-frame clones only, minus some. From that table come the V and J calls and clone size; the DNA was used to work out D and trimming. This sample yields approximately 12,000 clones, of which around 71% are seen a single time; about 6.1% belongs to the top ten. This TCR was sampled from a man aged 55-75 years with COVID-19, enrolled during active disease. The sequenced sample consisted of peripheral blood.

The CDR3 loop is CASSYPPGGGNTEAFF. The CDR3 bases are TGTGCCAGCAGTTACCCCCCGGGGGGGGGAAACACTGAAGCTTTCTTT. The chain couples TRBV6-6 to TRBJ1-1; a weak D match, TRBD1 (5 bases). Germline assignment: CDR1 MNHNY and CDR2 SVGAGI (reference sequence). V was pared by 2 bases and J by 2 bases, with 15 bases between. CDR3 size: 16 residues.